The 14 T cell receptor beta chains presented below share a single source sample, sequenced in a study of response to subunit inactivated influenza vaccine. TCRdb reprocessed the RT-PCR reads with MiXCR, giving one entry per CDR3 protein. Among 430,000 or so distinct CDR3 sequences listed, approximately 11% were seen once. Sequenced here: PBMCs from blood, sampled about 40 days after vaccination. These receptors were collected from a man in his fifties or sixties who received an inactivated influenza vaccine.

The V gene is TRBV12-3 or TRBV12-4, the J gene TRBJ2-7; weak D call: TRBD1 (5 bases). The CDR3 is 14 amino acids. Trimming removed 5 bases at V and 2 bases at J, with 13 bases between. The chain's CDR3 is CASSPSGLPYEQYF. CDR3 coding DNA: TGTGCCAGCAGTCCCTCAGGGCTCCCCTACGAGCAGTACTTC.

There are many counts of this clonotype. This chain joins TRBV12-3 or TRBV12-4 and TRBJ2-7; D not resolved. V gave up 3 bases and J gave up 0 bases, with 6 bases separating them. The CDR3 consists of 13 residues. The CDR3 DNA follows: TGTGCCAGCAGTTTGACCTTCTCCTACGAGCAGTACTTC. It translates to CASSLTFSYEQYF.

The genes are TRBV20-1 and TRBJ2-5, with TRBD1 matching 10 bases. There are 15 residues in the CDR3. Trimming removed 2 bases from V and 2 bases from J; junction bases left unmatched: 5. Germline V gene sequence: CDR1 DFQATT, CDR2 SNEGSKA (reference sequence). CDR3 loop: CSARIGTGAQETQYF. CDR3 coding DNA: TGCAGTGCTAGAATCGGGACAGGGGCTCAAGAGACCCAGTACTTC.

In its sample, this clonotype was seen a few times. The chain couples TRBV6-1 to TRBJ2-5; 7 bases align to TRBD2. Germline assignment: CDR1 MNHNS and CDR2 SASEGT. V gave up 5 bases and J gave up 5 bases; unmatched junction bases: 11. The CDR3 has 15 amino acids. CDR3 in amino acids: CASSPRAVGGETQYF. Here the CDR3 DNA reads TGTGCCAGCAGTCCCCGGGCTGTGGGGGGGGAGACCCAGTACTTC.

This clonotype was seen ten or more times. The chain joins TRBV28 to TRBJ2-3; D might be TRBD2 (6 bases). V lost 3 bases, J lost 2 bases, and 15 bases lay in between. Germline CDR1 is MDHEN and CDR2 is SYDVKM. The CDR3 is 16 amino acids. The CDR3: CASSLEGLSITDTQYF. The CDR3, as DNA: TGTGCCAGCAGTTTGGAGGGCCTTTCTATCACAGATACGCAGTATTTT.

This clonotype occurred a few times. CDR3 residues: CASSVLGDTEAFF. Here the CDR3 DNA reads TGTGCCAGCAGCGTACTGGGGGACACTGAAGCTTTCTTT. The rearrangement links TRBV9 to TRBJ1-1, with D maybe TRBD1 (5 bases). Between the trimmed V and J ends, which lost 1 base and 3 bases, there was a span of 7 bases. Germline CDR1 is SGDLS and CDR2 is YYNGEE. The CDR3 length is 13 residues.

The sample holds many counts of this clonotype. The CDR3 protein is CASSRQRWDREENTEAFF. DNA for the CDR3: TGTGCCAGCAGTCGCCAGAGGTGGGACAGGGAGGAGAACACTGAAGCTTTCTTT. The chain combines TRBV12-3 or TRBV12-4 with TRBJ1-1, with 9 bases identical to TRBD1. This CDR3 comprises 18 residues. The junction had 14 bases not matched to a gene; V was cut back by 5 bases and J by 1 base.

This clonotype was recorded many times. The chain carries TRBV12-3 or TRBV12-4 and TRBJ2-1; a possible D gene is TRBD1 (7 bases). Trimming cost V 2 bases and J 4 bases, with 15 bases left between them. The CDR3 extends over 16 amino acids. CDR3 sequence (DNA): TGTGCCAGCAGTTTAATGGTGACAGGGACTTACAATGAGCAGTTCTTC. Translating gives CASSLMVTGTYNEQFF.

This clonotype was recorded a few times. The CDR3 DNA follows: TGTGCCAGCAGCCCCCCGACAGGGGGCCGACCAGATACGCAGTATTTT. Its translation is CASSPPTGGRPDTQYF. The chain carries TRBV6-1 and TRBJ2-3; 10 bases fit TRBD1. CDR3 length: 16 amino acids. Germline CDR1 reads MNHNS; CDR2 reads SASEGT. Trimming removed 6 bases from V and 4 bases from J; junction bases left unmatched: 10.

V usage is TRBV30 and J usage is TRBJ1-4; 9 bases map to TRBD1. Germline V lookup: CDR1 GTSNPN, CDR2 SVGIG (reference sequence). Trimming cost V 1 base and J 5 bases; bases outside gene matches: 2. There are 14 residues in the CDR3. This CDR3 reads CAWSAGTGNEKLFF. CDR3 coding DNA: TGTGCCTGGAGTGCGGGGACAGGGAATGAAAAACTGTTTTTT.

This clonotype was seen ten or more times. The chain is built from TRBV11-2 and TRBJ2-5, with D unresolved. This CDR3 comprises 14 residues. Germline values: CDR1 SGHAT, CDR2 FQNNGV. The germline V and J ends were trimmed by 2 bases and 2 bases, with 9 bases remaining between them. This CDR3 is CASSLIAPQETQYF. CDR3 nucleotides: TGTGCCAGCAGCTTAATAGCCCCTCAAGAGACCCAGTACTTC.

This clonotype has more than one count but fewer than ten. The chain combines TRBV29-1 with TRBJ1-1, with D possibly TRBD1 on 5 matching bases. CDR1 SQVTM and CDR2 ANQGSEA come from the germline V gene. The CDR3 sequence is 14 residues long. V lost 3 bases, J lost 7 bases, and 18 bases lay in between. The DNA of the CDR3 is TGCAGCGTTGAGGGAAGGGCAGGGAATTATGAAGCTTTCTTT. It codes for CSVEGRAGNYEAFF.

The chain has TRBV28 and TRBJ2-3; D not certain. The CDR3 covers 13 residues. The germline CDR1 and CDR2 sequences are MDHEN and SYDVKM. V shed 7 bases and J shed 0 bases, with 8 bases lying between them. This CDR3 is CASTESSTDTQYF. CDR3 nucleotide sequence: TGTGCCAGCACCGAAAGTAGCACAGATACGCAGTATTTT. The variable domain in full, with the rest retrieved from reference TRBV28 and TRBJ2-3, is DVKVTQSSRYLVKRTGEKVFLECVQDMDHENMFWYRQDPGLGLRLIYFSYDVKMKEKGDIPEGYSVSREKKERFSLILESASTNQTSMYLCASTESSTDTQYFGPGTRLTVL.

The chain joins TRBV20-1 to TRBJ2-1; TRBD1 matches 8 bases. Losses at the gene ends were 5 bases for V and 9 bases for J; bases not matched to a gene: 12. The CDR3 is 14 residues long. CDR1 and CDR2 from the germline V gene are DFQATT and SNEGSKA (reference sequence). CDR3 region: CSAETGQGLFEQFF. The DNA of the CDR3 is TGCAGTGCTGAAACTGGACAGGGCCTCTTTGAGCAGTTCTTC.